This T cell receptor (beta chain) was captured in a study of blood T cell repertoires in COVID-19 (dated by TCRdb to about 2020). For the study in its entirety: Collaborator samples came from the United States, Italy and Spain and covered acute and convalescent phases of COVID-19. Where available, HLA class I and class II types were taken from metadata supplied by the sample provider and were not determined by assay-based typing. The repertoires were released in a freely available public database intended as a resource for research on the immune response to SARS-CoV-2. Sample metadata almost always included a de-identified subject ID, COVID-19 status, age in years and sex. The material from the prospective study consisted of cDNA or gDNA derived from T cells, B-cell-depleted T cells, or PBMCs. Subjects who had been exposed to COVID-19, were actively infected with it, or had recovered from it provided the deeply sampled blood TCRbeta repertoires that made up the dataset. Samples were obtained from the ongoing ImmuneRACE study (first 160 participants) and from 1,254 subjects provided by 6 global collaborators. Study-wide findings and limitations: How much clinical and demographic metadata was included differed by source and by participant, and the metadata was provided uncurated.

For this clone: The antigen it recognizes is unknown. Base qualities are missing; no much larger clone stands one base away.

The immunoSEQ Assay, a bias-controlled multiplex PCR, was used to amplify TCRbeta CDR3 regions from genomic DNA. The paper's data handling went like this. Within the assay, amplification of reference gene primers was used to estimate how many nucleated cells each sample contained. To quantify the absolute abundance of each unique TCRbeta CDR3 rearrangement, sequence reads were collapsed and filtered. Productive Simpson clonality was computed per sample as the square root of Simpson's diversity index over productive rearrangements. TCRdb obtained this table from immuneACCESS and retained in-frame rearrangements with V and J assigned. These tables miss some clones; where compared with another copy, unresolved V genes account for less than half of the shortfall, and the remainder is unexplained. That table is the source of V, J and clone size, and D and trimming were worked out from the DNA. The sample table contains roughly 500,000 clones; only one count was recorded for 89% of them. The ten largest clones represent about 0.91% of the sample.

At one collaborating source in Seattle, patients were enrolled during active infection and were followed longitudinally through the course of disease. The collaborating institutions used their own protocols to collect whole blood in K2EDTA tubes. For TCRbeta analysis, collaborator samples were shipped as frozen whole blood, as isolated PBMCs, or as DNA extracted from either sample type. Its CDR3 holds 13 amino acids, cysteine through phenylalanine. Of the read, only the CDR3 DNA is kept; its 39 bases are in frame from base 1. V is reduced by 6 bases and J by 5 bases, leaving a spacing of 10 bases between them. CDR1 is given as KGHSH and CDR2 as LQKENI, both from the germline V gene.

The sequence came from a young man with COVID-19, enrolled during active disease. The V and J segments used are TRBV18 and TRBJ1-4, with no reliable assignment of the D segment. Source material: peripheral blood. At the DNA level, the sequence is TGTGCCAGCTCGGAAGGACTGAATGAAAAACTGTTTTTT. Its amino acids are CASSEGLNEKLFF.